One sample yielded the 22 T cell receptor beta chains listed below, sequenced in a study of blood T cell repertoires in COVID-19. Sequencing was performed with immunoSEQ multiplex PCR; in TCRdb, only in-frame clones are kept and a portion is missing. Here the sample spans around 330,000 clones, roughly 85% being singletons. The sample consisted of PBMCs or T cells enriched from blood (not recorded which). The receptors stem from a woman in her twenties or thirties who had been exposed to COVID-19.

This clone was recorded only once. The rearrangement uses TRBV2 and TRBJ1-6; D is undetermined. The V gene lost 6 bases and the J gene lost 7 bases, with 13 bases spanning the gap. The CDR3 consists of 14 residues. Per the germline V gene, CDR1 is SNHLY and CDR2 is FYNNEI. The CDR3 DNA reads TGTGCCAGCAGCCTGGGCCGTCGAAATTCACCCCTCCACTTT. It codes for CASSLGRRNSPLHF.

The rearrangement joins TRBV7-9 to TRBJ2-7; 7 nucleotides line up with TRBD1. Germline V lookup: CDR1 SEHNR, CDR2 FQNEAQ (reference sequence). The CDR3 runs 14 residues. Unmatched junction bases numbered 3, after V lost 4 bases and J lost 0 bases. CDR3 sequence: CASSSGTDSYEQYF. The CDR3 DNA reads as TGTGCCAGCAGCTCCGGGACAGACTCCTACGAGCAGTACTTC.

The J gene is TRBJ2-7, the V gene TRBV7-6; the D gene is possibly TRBD1 (6 bases). CDR1 SGHVS and CDR2 FNYEAQ come from the germline V gene. The CDR3 runs 16 residues. With 5 bases removed from V and 0 bases from J, the gap between germline ends came to 17 bases. The CDR3 sequence is CASSLHSRDNSYEQYF. CDR3 bases: TGTGCCAGCAGCCTTCATTCTCGGGACAACTCCTACGAGCAGTACTTC.

The chain uses TRBV9 and TRBJ2-2; 10 bases are a match to TRBD2. CDR1 and CDR2 (germline): SGDLS, YYNGEE. The trim removed 7 bases at V and 7 bases at J, leaving 10 bases unmatched. This CDR3 has 15 amino acids. This chain's CDR3 is CASGALAGVGGELFF. The CDR3 coding sequence is TGTGCCAGCGGCGCCCTAGCGGGAGTGGGCGGGGAGCTGTTTTTT. The whole variable domain, filled in from reference TRBV9 and TRBJ2-2, reads DSGVTQTPKHLITATGQRVTLRCSPRSGDLSVYWYQQSLDQGLQFLIQYYNGEERAKGNILERFSAQQFPDLHSELNLSSLELGDSALYFCASGALAGVGGELFFGEGSRLTVL.

This clone has a single count. The chain links TRBV30 to TRBJ1-2; possibly TRBD1 for D (5 bases). The V end lost 4 bases, the J end lost 6 bases, and 15 bases lay between the germline ends. In germline, CDR1 is GTSNPN, CDR2 SVGIG (reference sequence). The CDR3 is 13 residues long. CDR3 sequence (DNA): TGTGCCTGGAAGATCGGGGGGAAGGATGGCTACACCTTC. This sequence encodes CAWKIGGKDGYTF.

The CDR3 protein is CASQGGYQPQHF. The DNA of the CDR3 is TGTGCCAGCCAGGGCGGTTATCAGCCCCAGCATTTT. The chain has TRBV28 and TRBJ1-5; TRBD1 is a possible D gene (5 bases). CDR1 is MDHEN and CDR2 is SYDVKM in the germline V gene. The CDR3 runs 12 residues. Trimming took off 8 bases at V and 5 bases at J, with 10 bases between the two ends.

The chain has TRBV7-3 and TRBJ1-1; unclear D gene. Germline V CDR1 and CDR2: SGHTA, FQGTGA. Trimming removed 4 bases at V and 1 base at J, with 10 bases between. This CDR3 contains 14 residues. The CDR3 region is CASSSQNSNTEAFF. CDR3 in DNA: TGTGCCAGCAGCTCACAGAACTCGAACACTGAAGCTTTCTTT.

The chain employs TRBV4-1 and TRBJ1-1; no reliable D call. Germline V gene data show CDR1 as MGHRA and CDR2 as YSYEKL. The CDR3 loop spans 13 amino acids. Trimming cost V 2 bases and J 6 bases, with 10 bases left between them. CDR3 coding DNA: TGCGCCAGCAGCCAACCAGGTATTCCTGAAGCTTTCTTT. It yields the protein CASSQPGIPEAFF.

The V call is TRBV7-9, the J call TRBJ2-7; 7 positions agree with TRBD2. The CDR3 consists of 15 residues. Looked up from germline, CDR1 is SEHNR and CDR2 is FQNEAQ (reference sequence). V shed 5 bases and J 2 bases; nucleotides not matched to a gene: 9. CDR3 bases: TGTGCCAGCAGCGATACGGGGGAGGGGCCCTACGAGCAGTACTTC. Amino acids: CASSDTGEGPYEQYF. The full variable domain, completed using reference TRBV7-9 and TRBJ2-7, is DTGVSQNPRHKITKRGQNVTFRCDPISEHNRLYWYRQTLGQGPEFLTYFQNEAQLEKSRLLSDRFSAERPKGSFSTLEIQRTEQGDSAMYLCASSDTGEGPYEQYFGPGTRLTVT.

The chain is built from TRBV18 and TRBJ1-3, with D unresolved. V was trimmed by 0 bases and J by 0 bases, leaving 9 bases between them. Germline V gene data show CDR1 as KGHSH and CDR2 as LQKENI. This CDR3 region has 16 residues. The CDR3: CASSPPAGRSGNTIYF. The CDR3 bases are TGTGCCAGCTCACCACCGGCAGGCCGCTCTGGAAACACCATATATTTT.

The rearrangement joins TRBV6-6 to TRBJ1-4; 7 bases agree with TRBD1. V lost 7 bases to trimming and J lost 7 bases; unmatched junction nucleotides: 12. The length of the CDR3 is 15 residues. Germline CDR1 reads MNHNY; CDR2 reads SVGAGI (reference sequence). The CDR3 nucleotides are TGTGCCAGCAAGATCCAGGGGGAGGTCGGTGAAAAACTGTTTTTT. This encodes CASKIQGEVGEKLFF.

This clone occurred once. V gene TRBV19 combines with J gene TRBJ2-2, with unresolved D. This CDR3 spans 13 amino acids. Deletions cut 3 bases from V and 5 bases from J, with 7 bases between. In germline, CDR1 is LNHDA, CDR2 SQIVND (reference sequence). In DNA form, the CDR3 reads TGTGCCAGTAGTATTTGGCAGACCGGGGAGCTGTTTTTT. It codes for CASSIWQTGELFF. Looking up the rest from reference TRBV19 and TRBJ2-2 gives the full variable domain: DGGITQSPKYLFRKEGQNVTLSCEQNLNHDAMYWYRQDPGQGLRLIYYSQIVNDFQKGDIAEGYSVSREKKESFPLTVTSAQKNPTAFYLCASSIWQTGELFFGEGSRLTVL.

This clone was found once. The chain combines TRBV2 with TRBJ2-1; maybe TRBD2 (5 bases). This CDR3 spans 13 amino acids. V was pared by 6 bases and J by 12 bases, with 18 bases between. The V gene's germline CDR1 is SNHLY and CDR2 FYNNEI. The CDR3: CASSLLLVNTQFF. CDR3 in DNA: TGTGCCAGCAGCCTCCTACTAGTAAATACGCAGTTCTTC. The entire variable domain, with the rest obtained from reference TRBV2 and TRBJ2-1, is as follows: EPEVTQTPSHQVTQMGQEVILRCVPISNHLYFYWYRQILGQKVEFLVSFYNNEISEKSEIFDDQFSVERPDGSNFTLKIRSTKLEDSAMYFCASSLLLVNTQFFGPGTRLTVL.

The rearrangement uses TRBV7-3 and TRBJ2-3, with D possibly TRBD2 on 5 matching bases. V shed 4 bases and J shed 4 bases, with 12 bases lying between them. The CDR3 totals 14 residues. CDR1 and CDR2 from the germline V gene are SGHTA and FQGTGA. The CDR3 DNA sequence: TGTGCCAGCAGCTCCAGCGGAGCTTCAGATACGCAGTATTTT. Its translation: CASSSSGASDTQYF.

V is TRBV19 and J is TRBJ1-1; D not resolved. Germline loops: CDR1 LNHDA, CDR2 SQIVND (reference sequence). The V end was cut by 5 bases, the J end by 3 bases, with 10 bases between. The CDR3 covers 13 residues. The CDR3, as DNA: TGTGCCAGTAGTCTAATAGTCGACACTGAAGCTTTCTTT. Translated: CASSLIVDTEAFF.

This chain connects TRBV13 to TRBJ1-1; the match to TRBD1 covers 9 bases. The V gene's germline CDR1 is PRHDT and CDR2 FYEKMQ (reference sequence). Trimming removed 3 bases from V and 1 base from J; junction bases left unmatched: 9. The CDR3 is 17 residues long. CDR3 DNA: TGTGCCAGCAGCTTGGGACAGGGAGGCGGCTCGAACACTGAAGCTTTCTTT. It codes for CASSLGQGGGSNTEAFF.

The rearrangement links TRBV28 to TRBJ2-6; tentative D call: TRBD1 (5 bases). The CDR3 extends over 16 amino acids. The ends were cut back, 8 bases at V and 3 bases at J, with 17 bases in the middle. From germline, CDR1 is MDHEN and CDR2 SYDVKM. The DNA for the CDR3 is TGTGCCAGCGGGGAAGGGGCAGGGTTTGGGGCCAACGTCCTGACTTTC. Its protein product is CASGEGAGFGANVLTF.

The chain couples TRBV5-4 to TRBJ2-3; 8 bases align to TRBD1. This CDR3 has 14 amino acids. The ends lost 4 bases at V and 5 bases at J; junction bases unmatched: 6. The V gene's germline CDR1 is SGHNT and CDR2 YYREEE (reference sequence). The CDR3, as DNA: TGTGCCAGCAGCAGTCAGGGGGCGAGAGATACGCAGTATTTT. Protein sequence: CASSSQGARDTQYF.

This sequence joins TRBV7-2 and TRBJ2-7; tentative D call: TRBD2 (6 bases). In germline, CDR1 is SGHTA, CDR2 FQGNSA. Trimming removed 1 base at V and 2 bases at J, with 9 bases between. This CDR3 comprises 14 residues. CDR3 sequence (DNA): TGTGCCAGCAGCTTAGGTGCGGGGCCCTACGAGCAGTACTTC. It yields the protein CASSLGAGPYEQYF. The whole variable domain, filled in from reference TRBV7-2 and TRBJ2-7, reads GAGVSQSPSNKVTEKGKDVELRCDPISGHTALYWYRQSLGQGLEFLIYFQGNSAPDKSGLPSDRFSAERTGGSVSTLTIQRTQQEDSAVYLCASSLGAGPYEQYFGPGTRLTVT.

The J gene is TRBJ2-3, the V gene TRBV7-2, with 7 bases fitting TRBD1. The trim removed 6 bases at V and 1 base at J, leaving 10 bases unmatched. This CDR3 has 16 residues. In germline, CDR1 is SGHTA, CDR2 FQGNSA. In nucleotides, the CDR3 is TGTGCCAGCAGGGGTAACAGGGGAGAGGGCACAGATACGCAGTATTTT. Protein product: CASRGNRGEGTDTQYF.

The CDR3 protein is CASSLVGRGDYGYTF. CDR3 nucleotide sequence: TGTGCCAGCAGCTTAGTTGGCAGGGGTGATTATGGCTACACCTTC. V gene TRBV7-8 combines with J gene TRBJ1-2; TRBD1 is a possible D gene (6 bases). Germline V gene data show CDR1 as SGHVS and CDR2 as FQNEAQ. V was clipped by 1 base and J by 5 bases, with 14 bases between them. The CDR3 contains 15 residues.

This chain connects TRBV18 to TRBJ2-7, with 8 positions matching TRBD2. Germline V CDR1 and CDR2: KGHSH, LQKENI. This CDR3 contains 14 residues. V lost 6 bases and J lost 7; bases outside the gene matches: 11. The CDR3 region is CASSSGTRAEEQYF. CDR3 bases: TGTGCCAGCTCGTCCGGGACTAGGGCTGAAGAGCAGTACTTC.